Listed below are T cell receptor beta chains from one sample, sequenced in a study of technical replicates of blood from a handful of donors. Only in-frame clones appear in the TCRdb table, and some are missing; sequencing was by immunoSEQ multiplex PCR. The top ten clones hold 0.25% of a sample with 80,000 to 90,000 clones, roughly 94% of them seen once. The sample consisted of T cells isolated from PBMCs. All receptors derive from a human donor in good health. Each CDR3 is given with its conserved first and last residue. D genes are given only for firm matches. Some rows have no size entry. The others give once, few or many, or a class for an expanded clone.

d_call,v_call,clone_size,j_call,cdr3_nt,cdr3_aa
-,TRBV10-3,-,TRBJ2-1,TGTGCCATCAGGGCGTCTAGCCACCAGCCAAATGAGCAGTTCTTC,CAIRASSHQPNEQFF
-,TRBV6-6,few,TRBJ1-5,TGTGCCAGCACCGATAGACTAGAGAGCTCAAATCAGCCCCAGCATTTT,CASTDRLESSNQPQHF
-,TRBV9,-,TRBJ2-7,TGTGCCAGCAGCGTAGGACAGCAATACTACGAGCAGTACTTC,CASSVGQQYYEQYF
-,TRBV2,-,TRBJ2-2,TGTGCCAGCAGTGACGACAGAAAAGACACCGGGGAGCTGTTTTTT,CASSDDRKDTGELFF
TRBD2,TRBV6-5,-,TRBJ2-1,TGTGCCAGCACCGCGACTAGCGGATTAGGGCAGTTCTTC,CASTATSGLGQFF
-,TRBV6-1,-,TRBJ2-3,TGTGCCAGCAGTGAAGTAGGGGGGGTGCCTGGAGATACGCAGTATTTT,CASSEVGGVPGDTQYF
TRBD2,TRBV7-3,-,TRBJ2-5,TGTGCCAGCAGCTTAAACGGGGGGGCGAGGGAGACCCAGTACTTC,CASSLNGGARETQYF
TRBD1,TRBV7-6,-,TRBJ2-5,TGTGCCAGCCGACCGGGACAGGGGGCGCGGGGAGAGACCCAGTACTTC,CASRPGQGARGETQYF
TRBD1,TRBV28,-,TRBJ1-2,TGTGCCAGCAGTTTCTCTCTCCTCCAGACAGGGGGGTACTATGGCTACACCTTC,CASSFSLLQTGGYYGYTF
TRBD1,TRBV5-6,-,TRBJ2-7,TGTGCCAGCAGCTTCATCGACAGGGTGCCCTACGAGCAGTACTTC,CASSFIDRVPYEQYF
-,TRBV28,-,TRBJ2-7,TGTGCCAGCAGCCTTACGAGCGACAGTCCCCCCTACGAGCAGTACTTC,CASSLTSDSPPYEQYF
TRBD2,TRBV7-9,-,TRBJ2-7,TGTGCCAGCAGCCCAACGGGCGGGGGGGGCCGGAGGGAGCAGTACTTC,CASSPTGGGGRREQYF
-,TRBV5-1,once,TRBJ1-1,TGCGCCAGCAGCTTGGCGGATTCCGGACAGCCTAGCATTGAAGCTTTCTTT,CASSLADSGQPSIEAFF
TRBD2,TRBV7-8,-,TRBJ2-5,TGTGCCAGCAGTTTAAGGAGGACTAGCGGGCTTGCCCAGTACTTC,CASSLRRTSGLAQYF
-,TRBV5-5,-,TRBJ1-1,TGTGCCAGCAGTCGTCCGGGAACAGGGCCCACTGAAGCTTTCTTT,CASSRPGTGPTEAFF
-,TRBV4-2,-,TRBJ1-1,TGTGCCAGCAGCCAATTTCGAGCTTCGGGAGGAGCTTTCTTT,CASSQFRASGGAFF
TRBD1,TRBV4-1,-,TRBJ1-3,TGCGCCAGCAGCCAAGATCTGGACAGGGAGGGGAGAAACACCATATATTTT,CASSQDLDREGRNTIYF
TRBD2,TRBV10-3,once,TRBJ2-5,TGTGCCATCAGTACGGGGGGAGAGACCCAGTACTTC,CAISTGGETQYF
-,TRBV19,-,TRBJ2-3,TGTGCCAGTACGGACAGAAGTTCCACAGATACGCAGTATTTT,CASTDRSSTDTQYF
-,TRBV30,-,TRBJ2-3,TGTGCCTGGAGTGTATTCGGGGGGCACGGCACAGATACGCAGTATTTT,CAWSVFGGHGTDTQYF
-,TRBV5-1,once,TRBJ2-1,TGCGCCAGCAGCTTGGTGCAGTCCTACAATGAGCAGTTCTTC,CASSLVQSYNEQFF
-,TRBV18,-,TRBJ2-1,TGTGCCAGCTCACAGGGCGAGGGCAATGAGCAGTTCTTC,CASSQGEGNEQFF
-,TRBV4-1,once,TRBJ2-7,TGCGCCAGCAGCACAGAGCAGATGACGGTCACCTACGAGCAGTACTTC,CASSTEQMTVTYEQYF
TRBD1,TRBV5-1,-,TRBJ2-7,TGCGCCAGCAGCGCCGGACAGGGGGCGGTTGAGCAGTACTTC,CASSAGQGAVEQYF
-,TRBV13,-,TRBJ1-2,TGTGCCAGCAGCTTAGGGGCAAACTATGGCTACACCTTC,CASSLGANYGYTF
-,TRBV5-4,-,TRBJ1-2,TGTGCCAGCAGCTTGGTAGGCGGTTGGGGCTACACCTTC,CASSLVGGWGYTF
-,TRBV19,-,TRBJ1-5,TGTGCCAGTAGTACCGCCCAGGGGTCGAGCAGCAATCAGCCCCAGCATTTT,CASSTAQGSSSNQPQHF
TRBD1,TRBV9,-,TRBJ1-1,TGTGCCAGCAGCGCCGGGACAGCTAACACTGAAGCTTTCTTT,CASSAGTANTEAFF
-,TRBV7-9,-,TRBJ2-3,TGTGCCAGCAGCCCCAGTAGCACAGATACGCAGTATTTT,CASSPSSTDTQYF
-,TRBV5-5,-,TRBJ2-1,TGTGCCAGCAGCTTGGCTAGCCTGGCCTACAATGAGCAGTTCTTC,CASSLASLAYNEQFF
TRBD2,TRBV9,-,TRBJ2-1,TGTGCCAGCAGCGTAGATTTGGCTAGCGGGAACAATGAGCAGTTCTTC,CASSVDLASGNNEQFF
-,TRBV5-1,-,TRBJ2-3,TGCGCCAGCAGGCTGGGGGCCCACCCCACAGATACGCAGTATTTT,CASRLGAHPTDTQYF
TRBD1,TRBV6-1,-,TRBJ1-4,TGTGCCAGCGGGAGACAGGGGAAAAGTGAAAAACTGTTTTTT,CASGRQGKSEKLFF
TRBD1,TRBV7-8,-,TRBJ1-1,TGTGCCAGCAGCTACTGGGACAGGGCGCGGAACACTGAAGCTTTCTTT,CASSYWDRARNTEAFF
-,TRBV4-1,-,TRBJ1-5,TGCGCCAGCAGCCAAGTGGGCAGGCCCGGCAATCAGCCCCAGCATTTT,CASSQVGRPGNQPQHF
-,TRBV15,-,TRBJ1-5,TGTGCCACCAGCAGAGGGACAGACAATCAGCCCCAGCATTTT,CATSRGTDNQPQHF
TRBD2,TRBV14,-,TRBJ2-3,TGTGCCAGCAGCCAATTAGCGGGGGGGCTTACAGATACGCAGTATTTT,CASSQLAGGLTDTQYF
-,TRBV19,-,TRBJ1-2,TGTGCCAGTAGTATAGCGTCCACAAACTATGGCTACACCTTC,CASSIASTNYGYTF
TRBD1,TRBV7-8,-,TRBJ2-7,TGTGCCAGCAGCAGCGGACAGGGACCTTCCTACGAGCAGTACTTC,CASSSGQGPSYEQYF
TRBD1,TRBV6-5,-,TRBJ1-5,TGTGCCAGCAAGGGACAGGGGGCGGGAAATCAGCCCCAGCATTTT,CASKGQGAGNQPQHF
-,TRBV27,-,TRBJ2-1,TGTGCCAGCCCACTAGGGAGCTCCTACAATGAGCAGTTCTTC,CASPLGSSYNEQFF
-,TRBV27,-,TRBJ2-3,TGTGCCAGCACCTCCATCGCAGGGACATTAGATACGCAGTATTTT,CASTSIAGTLDTQYF
-,TRBV7-9,once,TRBJ1-5,TGTGCCAGCAGCTTAGTAGGGGTTCAGCCCCAGCATTTT,CASSLVGVQPQHF
TRBD1,TRBV5-1,-,TRBJ2-4,TGCGCCAGCAGCTTGGTGGGGACAGGAAACATTCAGTACTTC,CASSLVGTGNIQYF
TRBD2,TRBV5-4,-,TRBJ2-1,TGTGCCAGCAGCTTGGAGGGACTAGCGACGAATGAGCAGTTCTTC,CASSLEGLATNEQFF
TRBD2,TRBV27,-,TRBJ2-7,TGTGCCAGCAGTTTGGTAGCGGGGAACTACGAGCAGTACTTC,CASSLVAGNYEQYF
TRBD1,TRBV7-8,-,TRBJ1-1,TGTGCCAGCAGATTCGGACAGGGAGAGAACACTGAAGCTTTCTTT,CASRFGQGENTEAFF
-,TRBV5-1,-,TRBJ2-7,TGCGCCAGCAGCTTGGCCAGCGGCGAGCAGTACTTC,CASSLASGEQYF
TRBD1,TRBV18,-,TRBJ1-1,TGTGCCAGCTCACCAGCGACAGGGTGGAACACTGAAGCTTTCTTT,CASSPATGWNTEAFF
TRBD2,TRBV5-1,-,TRBJ2-5,TGCGCCAGCAGCTTGGGGACTAGCGGGGTCGGAGAGACCCAGTACTTC,CASSLGTSGVGETQYF
-,TRBV7-2,-,TRBJ2-7,TGTGCCAGCAGCTTAGTGTCGCGGGCCTACGAGCAGTACTTC,CASSLVSRAYEQYF